The 10 T cell receptor beta chains below all came from one sample that was sequenced in a study of T cells after yellow fever vaccination. Using its own MiXCR run on the 5' RACE reads, TCRdb lists one record per CDR3 protein. This sample has 280,000 or so distinct CDR3 sequences, with less than 9.5% found just once. This specimen consisted of CD4+ T cells sorted from PBMCs, obtained 5 days after the yellow fever booster vaccination. Source of these receptors: a man aged 18 to 29 who received the YFV17D yellow fever vaccine.

J is TRBJ1-6 and V is TRBV4-3; D gene unclear. This CDR3 has 14 amino acids. V lost 3 bases to trimming and J lost 4 bases, with 7 bases between them. CDR1 and CDR2 (germline): LGHNA, YSLEER. The CDR3 sequence is CASSHEPYNSPLHF. The CDR3 DNA reads as TGCGCCAGCAGCCATGAGCCTTATAATTCACCCCTCCACTTT.

The chain carries TRBV19 and TRBJ2-7, with D possibly TRBD1 on 6 matching bases. CDR1 and CDR2 (germline): LNHDA, SQIVND (reference sequence). V lost 6 bases to trimming and J lost 2 bases, with 17 bases between them. CDR3 length: 15 amino acids. CDR3 protein: CASRRNPGHTYEQYF. In nucleotides, the CDR3 is TGTGCCAGTAGGCGAAACCCGGGACACACCTACGAGCAGTACTTC.

This clonotype was seen ten or more times. The V call is TRBV23-1, the J call TRBJ2-7; 9 bases align to TRBD1. TRBV23-1 carries the ORF label, with uncertain function. This CDR3 has 13 residues. V dropped 6 bases and J dropped 6; count of bases not matched to a gene: 6. CDR3 sequence (DNA): TGCGCCAGCAGACGGGACAGGGCTGTCGAGCAGTACGTC. As protein: CASRRDRAVEQYV.

The sample holds many counts of this clonotype. V gene TRBV7-3 combines with J gene TRBJ2-5; D gene unclear. Deletions cut 4 bases from V and 5 bases from J, with 11 bases between. Per the germline V gene, CDR1 is SGHTA and CDR2 is FQGTGA. This CDR3 has 13 residues. CDR3 loop: CASSSGVGETQYF. CDR3 DNA sequence: TGTGCCAGCAGCTCAGGCGTGGGGGAGACCCAGTACTTC.

Ten or more counts support this clonotype. The J gene is TRBJ1-3, the V gene TRBV29-1; D remains unclear. The germline gives CDR1 SQVTM, CDR2 ANQGSEA. This CDR3 has 14 amino acids. Trimming shortened V by 7 bases and J by 0 bases, and 13 bases separated the two germline ends. In nucleotides, the CDR3 is TGCAGCGCAAGCGAGGTTTCCTCTGGAAACACCATATATTTT. Its protein is CSASEVSSGNTIYF.

This clonotype was counted only a few times. The genes are TRBV20-1 and TRBJ1-1; unclear D gene. The ends were cut back, 3 bases at V and 1 base at J, with 9 bases in the middle. This CDR3 comprises 13 residues. Germline assignment: CDR1 DFQATT and CDR2 SNEGSKA (reference sequence). CDR3 region: CSARQNRNTEAFF. The CDR3 coding sequence is TGCAGTGCTAGGCAAAACAGGAACACTGAAGCTTTCTTT.

This clonotype was picked up many times. V and J are TRBV4-2 and TRBJ1-5; D ambiguous. The CDR3 totals 14 residues. Trimming cost V 0 bases and J 1 base, with 4 bases left between them. Germline CDR1 LGHNA, CDR2 YNFKEQ. The chain's CDR3 is CASSQDRSNQPQHF. For the CDR3, the DNA is TGTGCCAGCAGCCAAGATAGGAGCAATCAGCCCCAGCATTTT.

The V and J genes are TRBV14 and TRBJ2-2; no clear D gene. Germline-derived CDR1 and CDR2 are SGHDN and FVKESK. Deletions cut 0 bases from V and 9 bases from J, with 5 bases between. The length of the CDR3 is 12 residues. CDR3 region: CASSQDTRELFF. DNA of the CDR3: TGTGCCAGCAGCCAAGACACGAGGGAGCTGTTTTTT.

This clonotype was seen many times. The chain uses TRBV7-2 and TRBJ2-6; 8 positions agree with TRBD1. CDR3 length equals 16 residues. V lost 5 bases, J lost 2 bases, and 5 bases stayed unmatched. CDR1 SGHTA and CDR2 FQGNSA come from the germline V gene. The CDR3 here is CASSTRTGPGANVLTF. The CDR3 DNA follows: TGTGCCAGCAGCACCCGGACAGGGCCTGGGGCCAACGTCCTGACTTTC. The full variable domain, completed using reference TRBV7-2 and TRBJ2-6, is GAGVSQSPSNKVTEKGKDVELRCDPISGHTALYWYRQSLGQGLEFLIYFQGNSAPDKSGLPSDRFSAERTGGSVSTLTIQRTQQEDSAVYLCASSTRTGPGANVLTFGAGSRLTVL.

The chain couples TRBV29-1 to TRBJ2-1; 11 nucleotides align to TRBD2. The V segment lost 5 bases and the J segment 9 bases; nucleotides outside the gene matches: 6. The CDR3 has 13 residues. Germline V gene data show CDR1 as SQVTM and CDR2 as ANQGSEA. The CDR3 reads CSVSLAGGGEQFF. CDR3 sequence (DNA): TGCAGCGTTAGCCTAGCGGGGGGAGGTGAGCAGTTCTTC.